The clone carrying this T cell receptor beta chain was seen a handful of times. Its antigen is not known. The germline V gene has CDR1 MGHRA and CDR2 YSYEKL. CDR3 length: 16 residues. Deletions cut 4 bases from V and 0 bases from J, with 14 bases between. The record originates from a study of human T cells and chemical hapten exposure. Looking at the study overall: An area of 2 cm by around 2 cm on upper inner arm skin received 2% DPC for sensitization. Weekly scalp doses of diphenylcyclopropenone were given to patients during the approximately 23-week study. Patch tests of 0.01% DPC on the upper back were read at 6 days.

A single record per CDR3 protein comes from TCRdb applying MiXCR to the RACE reads. The repertoire holds approximately 25,000 distinct CDR3 sequences, 7.5% to 10% seen once, with 6.6% in the top ten. Findings and caveats of the study: In comparison with controls, expanded TCRs gave rise to a significantly larger number of large CDR3 similarity clusters.

The sample's time point: patch test 2, 6 weeks after DPC sensitization. Documented treatment: therapeutic diphenylcyclopropenone sensitization with weekly scalp DPC. V and J are TRBV4-1 and TRBJ2-3; TRBD1 or TRBD2 may be the D gene (5 bases each). The clonotype originates from a man aged 25 to 45 with alopecia areata. Some clones in this sample may be carry-over from other donors' samples. The sequencing used whole blood, collected in connection with sensitization to the hapten diphenylcyclopropenone (DPC). Here the CDR3 reads CASSPERGPSTDTQYF. CDR3 DNA: TGCGCCAGCAGCCCCGAAAGGGGACCGAGCACAGATACGCAGTATTTT.